The next 17 T cell receptor beta chains were all read from a single sample in a study of radiation and T cells in renal cell carcinoma. Some clones are missing from TCRdb's copy, which holds only in-frame ones; the method was immunoSEQ multiplex PCR. This table holds about 64,000 clones, about 74% found once. As to time point: blood 4 weeks post-SBRT, at nephrectomy. Described treatment: 15 Gy SBRT to primary tumor, nephrectomy 4 weeks later. This specimen consisted of blood, obtained from a patient whose treatment included radiotherapy and nephrectomy. These receptors came from a man aged 55-75 years with renal cell carcinoma.

The chain recombines TRBV6-6 with TRBJ2-1; D gene ambiguous. V dropped 5 bases and J dropped 6 bases, with 8 bases sitting between them. Looked up from germline, CDR1 is MNHNY and CDR2 is SVGAGI (reference sequence). This CDR3 spans 12 amino acids. Here the CDR3 reads CASSGDSNEQFF. The CDR3 DNA is TGTGCCAGCAGTGGGGATTCCAATGAGCAGTTCTTC.

The CDR3 region has the DNA TGCGCCAGCAGCCAAGATGGGGGCTCGGGCACTGAAGCTTTCTTT. Its protein is CASSQDGGSGTEAFF. This sequence joins TRBV4-3 and TRBJ1-1, with a possible D match to TRBD1 (6 bases). Trimming took off 0 bases at V and 4 bases at J, with 12 bases between the two ends. The germline gives CDR1 LGHNA, CDR2 YSLEER. The CDR3 is 15 amino acids.

V is TRBV6-5 and J is TRBJ2-1; 15 bases match TRBD2. The CDR3 is 15 amino acids. Germline V gene sequence: CDR1 MNHEY, CDR2 SVGAGI. With V trimmed by 6 bases and J by 8 bases, 5 bases remained unmatched. CDR3 protein: CASRGLAGGDYEQFF. CDR3 sequence (DNA): TGTGCCAGCAGGGGACTAGCGGGAGGCGACTATGAGCAGTTCTTC.

The chain joins TRBV19 to TRBJ2-3; TRBD1 matches at 10 bases. The CDR3 runs 15 residues. After removal of 4 bases from V and 4 bases from J, the junction contained 5 bases not matched to a gene. Germline CDR1 reads LNHDA; CDR2 reads SQIVND (reference sequence). The DNA for the CDR3 is TGTGCCAGTAGTAGAGGGGACAGGGGAGCAGATACGCAGTATTTT. The encoded protein is CASSRGDRGADTQYF.

V usage is TRBV19 and J usage is TRBJ1-5; D call uncertain. The CDR3 is 14 residues long. V lost 3 bases, J lost 3 bases, and 9 bases lay in between. Germline-derived CDR1 and CDR2 are LNHDA and SQIVND (reference sequence). This CDR3 reads CASSISADNQPQHF. The CDR3 DNA reads as TGTGCCAGTAGTATTAGTGCCGACAATCAGCCCCAGCATTTT. The whole variable domain, remainder taken from reference TRBV19 and TRBJ1-5, is DGGITQSPKYLFRKEGQNVTLSCEQNLNHDAMYWYRQDPGQGLRLIYYSQIVNDFQKGDIAEGYSVSREKKESFPLTVTSAQKNPTAFYLCASSISADNQPQHFGDGTRLSIL.

The CDR3 loop reads CASSILTGVFSYGYTF. For the CDR3, the DNA is TGTGCCAGTAGTATCCTGACAGGCGTATTCTCCTATGGCTACACCTTC. The chain links TRBV19 to TRBJ1-2, with a weak D call TRBD1 (6 bases). The ends were cut back, 3 bases at V and 4 bases at J, with 18 bases in the middle. CDR1 is LNHDA and CDR2 is SQIVND in the germline V gene (reference sequence). This CDR3 spans 16 amino acids.

This clone was seen just once. This chain connects TRBV6-5 to TRBJ2-7; 10 nucleotides line up with TRBD1. The CDR3 spans 12 residues. The germline gives CDR1 MNHEY, CDR2 SVGAGI. Losses at the gene ends were 9 bases for V and 11 bases for J; bases not matched to a gene: 10. CDR3 loop: CASGQGGPLKYF. The CDR3 bases are TGTGCCAGTGGACAGGGGGGCCCCCTCAAGTACTTC.

The chain has TRBV19 and TRBJ2-5; 7 bases align to TRBD1. V shed 4 bases and J 2 bases; nucleotides not matched to a gene: 4. Per germline, CDR1 LNHDA and CDR2 SQIVND (reference sequence). The length of the CDR3 is 14 residues. The CDR3 DNA sequence: TGTGCCAGTAGTACCCGGGGACAGCAAGAGACCCAGTACTTC. Amino acid sequence: CASSTRGQQETQYF.

The chain employs TRBV6-1 and TRBJ1-4, with 7 bases aligning to TRBD1. Losses at the gene ends were 2 bases for V and 0 bases for J; bases not matched to a gene: 9. This CDR3 region has 18 residues. The germline V gene encodes CDR1 MNHNS and CDR2 SASEGT. CDR3 nucleotides: TGTGCCAGCAGTGAAAGGGACAGAACCTTAGCAACTAATGAAAAACTGTTTTTT. Protein: CASSERDRTLATNEKLFF.

The chain uses TRBV4-3 and TRBJ1-1; unclear D gene. V lost 1 base, J lost 0 bases, and 12 bases lay in between. Germline V CDR1 and CDR2: LGHNA, YSLEER. The CDR3 covers 16 residues. CDR3 nucleotide sequence: TGCGCCAGCAGCCAAGGTGCGATGGGCTTGAACACTGAAGCTTTCTTT. It codes for CASSQGAMGLNTEAFF.

The V call is TRBV11-2, the J call TRBJ1-1; D unresolved. Trimming pared 5 bases from V and 4 bases from J, leaving 14 bases between. This CDR3 contains 14 residues. CDR1 is SGHAT, CDR2 FQNNGV, per germline. CDR3 amino acids: CASSPQGRRTEAFF. CDR3 DNA: TGTGCCAGCAGCCCCCAAGGGAGGCGCACTGAAGCTTTCTTT.

The chain carries TRBV19 and TRBJ1-5; D possibly corresponds to TRBD1 (5 bases). This CDR3 has 16 residues. Between the trimmed V and J ends, which lost 6 bases and 0 bases, there was a span of 15 bases. CDR1 is LNHDA, CDR2 SQIVND, per germline (reference sequence). CDR3 nucleotide sequence: TGTGCCAGTAGGAGCCAGGGCGCTTATAGCAATCAGCCCCAGCATTTT. Protein sequence: CASRSQGAYSNQPQHF.

This sequence joins TRBV5-1 and TRBJ1-1; 8 bases are a match to TRBD1. The V gene's germline CDR1 is SGHRS and CDR2 YFSETQ. The CDR3 length is 17 residues. V lost 4 bases, J lost 1 base, and 12 bases stayed unmatched. The CDR3 region is CASSAQPRGLGNTEAFF. CDR3 bases: TGCGCCAGCAGCGCACAACCCAGGGGGCTGGGGAACACTGAAGCTTTCTTT.

The chain combines TRBV6-4 with TRBJ2-2, with TRBD2 matching over 12 bases. From germline, CDR1 is MRHNA and CDR2 SNTAGT. The CDR3 consists of 15 residues. V lost 3 bases to trimming and J lost 4 bases; unmatched junction nucleotides: 0. CDR3 nucleotide sequence: TGTGCCAGCAGTGAGACTAGCGGGAGCACCGGGGAGCTGTTTTTT. Protein product: CASSETSGSTGELFF.

In its sample, this clone was seen once. This sequence joins TRBV5-5 and TRBJ1-1, with TRBD1 as a possible D gene (6 bases). The CDR3 loop spans 12 amino acids. Germline V gene sequence: CDR1 SGHKS, CDR2 YYEKEE (reference sequence). V was shortened by 5 bases and J by 8 bases, with 13 bases between the two germline ends. DNA for the CDR3: TGTGCCAGCAGAATAAACAGGGCGGAAGCTTTCTTT. It specifies CASRINRAEAFF.

The gene calls are TRBV10-2 and TRBJ2-2; TRBD1 agrees at 8 bases. The CDR3 is 16 residues long. V dropped 5 bases and J dropped 6; count of bases not matched to a gene: 11. Germline CDR1 WSHSY, CDR2 SAAADI. The CDR3 nucleotides read TGCGCCAGCAGTCGGACAGGGAGGTCTCTATCCGGGGAGCTGTTTTTT. Its translation: CASSRTGRSLSGELFF.

The rearrangement links TRBV7-8 to TRBJ2-7; no firm D call. The germline V gene has CDR1 SGHVS and CDR2 FQNEAQ. The ends were cut back, 5 bases at V and 3 bases at J, with 11 bases in the middle. The CDR3 has 13 residues. The CDR3 region is CASSPLRLYEQYF. CDR3 in DNA: TGTGCCAGCAGCCCCCTTCGTCTCTACGAGCAGTACTTC.